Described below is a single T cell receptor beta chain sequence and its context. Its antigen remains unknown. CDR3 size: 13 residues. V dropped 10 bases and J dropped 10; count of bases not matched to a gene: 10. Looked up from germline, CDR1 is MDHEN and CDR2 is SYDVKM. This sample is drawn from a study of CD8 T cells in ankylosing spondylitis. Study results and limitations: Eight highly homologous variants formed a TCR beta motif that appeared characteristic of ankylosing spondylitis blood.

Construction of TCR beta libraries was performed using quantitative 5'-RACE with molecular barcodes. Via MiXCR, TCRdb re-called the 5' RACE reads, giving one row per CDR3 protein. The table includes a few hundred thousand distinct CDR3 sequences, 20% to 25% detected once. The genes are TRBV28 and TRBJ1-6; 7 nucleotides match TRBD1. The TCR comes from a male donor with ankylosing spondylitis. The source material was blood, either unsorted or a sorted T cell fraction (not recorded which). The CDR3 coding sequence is TGTGCCATCCAGACAGGGAGGCGCTCACCCCTCCACTTT. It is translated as CAIQTGRRSPLHF.